Included here is one T cell receptor (beta chain) sequence, with context. The sample originates from a study of blood T cell repertoires in COVID-19. About the research overall: Sites across the United States, Italy and Spain contributed samples from acute and convalescent COVID-19.

Per the study methods: Amplification of reference gene primers was used by the study to estimate nucleated cell counts. Sequenced by immunoSEQ multiplex PCR; TCRdb stores in-frame clones only, minus some. Clone size and V and J calls were adopted from that table, with D and trimming inferred from the DNA. This table has 150,000 or so clones, around 90% appearing once. V lost 2 bases and J 8 bases, leaving 22 bases between the germline ends. Germline V gives CDR1 SGHAT, CDR2 FQNNGV. The CDR3 is 18 residues long. Sequencing used peripheral blood. The rearrangement joins TRBV11-2 to TRBJ1-6; tentative D call: TRBD1 (5 bases). This receptor was taken from a woman aged 55-75 years with acute or convalescent COVID-19. CDR3 amino acids: CASSLRAGLAAIDSPLHF. The CDR3 DNA is TGTGCCAGCAGCTTACGGGCAGGGCTTGCCGCCATTGATTCACCCCTCCACTTT.